This TCR beta chain comes out of a study of T-cell reconstitution after alpha-beta-depleted transplantation in children. On this clonotype: The antigen remains unidentified.

This CDR3 comprises 15 residues. Looked up from germline, CDR1 is LGHNA and CDR2 is YNFKEQ. V dropped 1 base and J dropped 2; count of bases not matched to a gene: 2. General study findings and limits: Reports say that about two months after transplant, the alpha-beta T cells came out of several hundred graft clones that had expanded. Recipient T cells and thymic progenitors that survived gave rise to the high TCRbeta diversity observed at day 60 in some patients. From newly produced T cells came most of the T-cell counts and diversity one year after transplant.

Unique molecular identifiers were used in preparing the TCRbeta library. TCRdb reprocessed the PCR reads with MiXCR, giving one entry per CDR3 protein. The data contain 500,000 or so distinct CDR3 sequences, over 10% of them seen just once; the ten biggest clones take up around 15%. The chain employs TRBV4-2 and TRBJ2-5; 9 bases are shared with TRBD2. The sample was PBMCs, mostly from graft donor cells, taken 180 days after TCRalphabeta/CD19-depleted stem cell transplant. This clonotype was obtained from a female patient between 2 and 15 years old who had a stem cell transplant for aplastic anemia, so the T cells may come from the graft donor. The CDR3 sequence is CASSQGLAEQETQYF. Written as DNA, the CDR3 is TGTGCCAGCAGCCAAGGACTAGCGGAACAAGAGACCCAGTACTTC.